Given below is one T cell receptor beta chain in context. Its antigen remains unknown. V lost 0 bases and J lost 0, with 15 bases in between. The CDR3 totals 18 residues. Per the germline V gene, CDR1 is LNHDA and CDR2 is SQIVND (reference sequence). 13 Jbeta primers and 60 Vbeta primers were used for the PCR. Data came from immunoSEQ multiplex PCR; TCRdb stores just in-frame clones and leaves some out. The sample table sets out about 49,000 clones. This sample was taken from a study of cytomegalovirus exposure and HLA in healthy donors. Findings and caveats of the study: Cytomegalovirus status was reportedly diagnosed by the classifier with high specificity and sensitivity. Rarity held for most TCR sequences, but there were some public TCRs that occurred in many donors.

The source is a man younger than 30 in good health and CMV-seropositive. The V and J genes are TRBV19 and TRBJ1-5; a weak D match, TRBD1 (6 bases). Sequenced: PBMCs. The CDR3 DNA reads as TGTGCCAGTAGTATAGATCAAGGACAGCGTTATAGCAATCAGCCCCAGCATTTT. The encoded protein is CASSIDQGQRYSNQPQHF. Filled out from reference TRBV19 and TRBJ1-5, the complete variable domain reads DGGITQSPKYLFRKEGQNVTLSCEQNLNHDAMYWYRQDPGQGLRLIYYSQIVNDFQKGDIAEGYSVSREKKESFPLTVTSAQKNPTAFYLCASSIDQGQRYSNQPQHFGDGTRLSIL.